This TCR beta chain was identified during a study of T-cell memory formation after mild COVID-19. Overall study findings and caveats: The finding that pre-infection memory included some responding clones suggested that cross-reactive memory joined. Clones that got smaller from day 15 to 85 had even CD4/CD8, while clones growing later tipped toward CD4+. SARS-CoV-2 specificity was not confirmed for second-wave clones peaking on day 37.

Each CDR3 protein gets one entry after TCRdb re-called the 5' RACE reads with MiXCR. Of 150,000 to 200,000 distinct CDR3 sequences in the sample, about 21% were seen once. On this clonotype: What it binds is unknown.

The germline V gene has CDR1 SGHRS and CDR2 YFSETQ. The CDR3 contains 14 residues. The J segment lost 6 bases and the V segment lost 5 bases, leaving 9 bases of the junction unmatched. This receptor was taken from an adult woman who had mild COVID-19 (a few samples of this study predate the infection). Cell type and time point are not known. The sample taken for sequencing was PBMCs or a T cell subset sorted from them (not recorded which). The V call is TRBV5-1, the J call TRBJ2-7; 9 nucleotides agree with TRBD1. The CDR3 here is CASSLGQGVLEQYF. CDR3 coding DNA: TGCGCCAGCAGTCTGGGACAGGGTGTACTCGAGCAGTACTTC.